This note documents a single T cell receptor beta chain sequence. The antigen remains undetermined. Preparing the TCRbeta library involved the use of unique molecular identifiers. TCRdb ran MiXCR on the PCR reads and lists one entry per CDR3 protein. The sample lists about a million distinct CDR3 sequences, about 29% occurring once. These data originate in a study of T-cell reconstitution after alpha-beta-depleted transplantation in children. Between the trimmed V and J ends, which lost 6 bases and 6 bases, there was a span of 16 bases. This CDR3 is built from 14 residues. General observations from the study: Where some patients showed high TCRbeta diversity at day 60, it came from recipient T cells and thymic progenitors that had survived.

Sequencing used PBMCs, mostly from graft donor cells, obtained 360 days after TCRalphabeta/CD19-depleted stem cell transplant. The chain combines TRBV12-3 or TRBV12-4 with TRBJ2-3, with D unclear. This clonotype was sampled from a boy under three years old who had a stem cell transplant for SCID, so the T cells may come from the graft donor. CDR3 DNA: TGTGCCAGCAGCGTGGCATGGACCCCGGATACGCAGTATTTT. Residues: CASSVAWTPDTQYF.